Listed here are 6 T cell receptor beta chains from one sample, sequenced in a study of T-cell reconstitution after alpha-beta-depleted transplantation in children. As it was prepared, the TCRbeta library received unique molecular identifiers. Each CDR3 protein gets one entry after TCRdb re-called the PCR reads with MiXCR. Altogether 400,000 to 550,000 distinct CDR3 sequences are present, approximately 10% being singletons, with the ten largest covering about 2%. This specimen was PBMCs, taken before TCRalphabeta/CD19-depleted stem cell transplant. The receptors here all came from a child aged 2-15 years with inherited bone marrow failure, due to receive a stem cell transplant.

There are many counts of this clonotype. The J gene is TRBJ2-2, the V gene TRBV5-1, with D possibly being TRBD2 (6 bases). Per the germline V gene, CDR1 is SGHRS and CDR2 is YFSETQ. The V and J ends lost 0 bases and 4 bases respectively, with 16 bases between them. The length of the CDR3 is 17 residues. DNA for the CDR3: TGCGCCAGCAGCTTGGTATTGACGGGAGCGGCCACCGGGGAGCTGTTTTTT. Translation: CASSLVLTGAATGELFF.

This clonotype was seen repeatedly, ten times or more. This chain uses TRBV27 with TRBJ2-1, with TRBD1 matching over 10 bases. Per the germline V gene, CDR1 is MNHEY and CDR2 is SMNVEV (reference sequence). With 7 bases clipped from V and 5 bases from J, the junction kept 8 bases outside the gene matches. The CDR3 consists of 15 residues. CDR3 in amino acids: CASTIWTGGHNEQFF. CDR3 bases: TGTGCCAGCACAATTTGGACAGGGGGTCACAATGAGCAGTTCTTC.

This clonotype has at least ten counts. The J gene is TRBJ2-1, the V gene TRBV3-1; 14 bases map to TRBD2. J was trimmed by 6 bases and V by 6 bases; bases with no gene match: 7. Germline V gene data show CDR1 as LGHDT and CDR2 as YNNKEL (reference sequence). This CDR3 contains 16 residues. The DNA of the CDR3 is TGTGCCAGCAGAGACACCGGGACTAGCGGGAGCAATGAGCAGTTCTTC. Its protein product is CASRDTGTSGSNEQFF.

The rearrangement uses TRBV19 and TRBJ2-3; no reliable D call. CDR1 LNHDA and CDR2 SQIVND come from the germline V gene (reference sequence). This CDR3 comprises 18 residues. Trimming left V 1 base short and J 2 bases short, with 19 bases between. CDR3 DNA sequence: TGTGCCAGTAGTATAGGCCTGGGCTGGTTTGGGCACACAGATACGCAGTATTTT. Its protein product is CASSIGLGWFGHTDTQYF. The entire variable domain, with the rest obtained from reference TRBV19 and TRBJ2-3, is as follows: DGGITQSPKYLFRKEGQNVTLSCEQNLNHDAMYWYRQDPGQGLRLIYYSQIVNDFQKGDIAEGYSVSREKKESFPLTVTSAQKNPTAFYLCASSIGLGWFGHTDTQYFGPGTRLTVL.

This clonotype was seen many times. The V and J genes are TRBV7-2 and TRBJ2-1; 7 bases agree with TRBD2. The germline V gene has CDR1 SGHTA and CDR2 FQGNSA. With 6 bases clipped from V and 6 bases from J, the junction kept 14 bases outside the gene matches. CDR3 length: 16 amino acids. The CDR3 protein is CASRLYSGPAGNEQFF. In DNA form, the CDR3 reads TGTGCCAGCAGATTATATAGCGGGCCGGCCGGCAATGAGCAGTTCTTC.

This clonotype was recorded many times. The CDR3 sequence is CASSFSVGGNTGELFF. CDR3 coding DNA: TGTGCCAGCAGTTTTTCAGTCGGGGGAAACACCGGGGAGCTGTTTTTT. The chain links TRBV6-5 to TRBJ2-2, with TRBD2 as a possible D gene (6 bases). Germline CDR1 and CDR2: MNHEY and SVGAGI. This CDR3 comprises 16 residues. Deletions cut 4 bases from V and 2 bases from J, with 14 bases between.